The 16 T cell receptor beta chains listed next were all sequenced from one sample in a study of blood T cell repertoires in COVID-19. Sequencing was performed with immunoSEQ multiplex PCR; in TCRdb, only in-frame clones are kept and a portion is missing. The data show roughly 250,000 clones, almost 85% seen once. Material: peripheral blood. These receptors originate from a man over 45 with acute or convalescent COVID-19.

The chain couples TRBV11-3 to TRBJ2-2, with 12 positions matching TRBD2. Germline CDR1 and CDR2: SGHNT and YENEEA. With V trimmed by 4 bases and J by 4 bases, 4 bases remained unmatched. CDR3 length: 16 amino acids. Here the CDR3 reads CASSSGTSGSTGELFF. In nucleotides, the CDR3 is TGTGCCAGCAGCTCCGGGACTAGCGGGTCCACCGGGGAGCTGTTTTTT. Drawing the rest from reference TRBV11-3 and TRBJ2-2, the complete variable domain is EAGVVQSPRYKIIEKKQPVAFWCNPISGHNTLYWYLQNLGQGPELLIRYENEEAVDDSQLPKDRFSAERLKGVDSTLKIQPAELGDSAVYLCASSSGTSGSTGELFFGEGSRLTVL.

V is TRBV2 and J is TRBJ1-3; 7 bases fit TRBD1. The V and J ends lost 2 bases and 5 bases, in that order; junction bases with no gene match: 6. The CDR3 is 15 amino acids. The germline V gene has CDR1 SNHLY and CDR2 FYNNEI. The CDR3 bases are TGTGCCAGCAGTGAACGCCGGGACAGCAGAAACACCATATATTTT. Translation: CASSERRDSRNTIYF.

The chain links TRBV12-5 to TRBJ1-5, with 7 nucleotides matching TRBD1. The germline V gene has CDR1 LGHNT and CDR2 FRNRAP. The CDR3 sequence is 15 residues long. With V trimmed by 9 bases and J by 7 bases, 15 bases remained unmatched. The CDR3: CASDSEDRPGQPQHF. The DNA of the CDR3 is TGTGCTAGCGATTCTGAGGACAGGCCAGGGCAGCCCCAGCATTTT.

This clone has just a few counts. The chain employs TRBV11-2 and TRBJ1-1; no definite D call. V shed 2 bases and J shed 6 bases, with 10 bases lying between them. Germline CDR1 is SGHAT and CDR2 is FQNNGV. This CDR3 region has 13 residues. CDR3 sequence (DNA): TGTGCCAGCAGCTTAAACCTCCGCGCTGAAGCTTTCTTT. Its translation: CASSLNLRAEAFF. Supplemented by reference TRBV11-2 and TRBJ1-1, the full variable domain reads EAGVAQSPRYKIIEKRQSVAFWCNPISGHATLYWYQQILGQGPKLLIQFQNNGVVDDSQLPKDRFSAERLKGVDSTLKIQPAKLEDSAVYLCASSLNLRAEAFFGQGTRLTVV.

To note about this clone: The junction differs from germline at one of its ends, possibly a read error. The chain uses TRBV5-1 and TRBJ1-5; D possibly corresponds to TRBD1 (6 bases). The CDR3 extends over 15 amino acids. CDR1 and CDR2 from the germline V gene are SGHRS and YFSETQ. In nucleotides, the CDR3 is TGCACCAGCAGCTTGGTAGGGGACAACAATCAGCCCCAGCATTTT. This gives the protein CTSSLVGDNNQPQHF.

The CDR3 reads CASSDGQAAKNIQYF. Written as DNA, the CDR3 is TGTGCCAGCAGCGATGGACAGGCGGCCAAAAACATTCAGTACTTC. The chain uses TRBV11-3 and TRBJ2-4, with 7 bases fitting TRBD1. With 5 bases clipped from V and 1 base from J, the junction kept 5 bases outside the gene matches. The V gene's germline CDR1 is SGHNT and CDR2 YENEEA. This CDR3 spans 15 amino acids.

The chain recombines TRBV24-1 with TRBJ2-7, with 8 nucleotides matching TRBD2. The CDR3 loop spans 14 amino acids. With V trimmed by 5 bases and J by 0 bases, 2 bases remained unmatched. The germline CDR1 and CDR2 sequences are KGHDR and SFDVKD. CDR3 sequence reads: CATSARGGSYEQYF. Here the CDR3 DNA reads TGTGCCACCAGTGCCCGGGGGGGCTCCTACGAGCAGTACTTC.

V gene TRBV6-6 combines with J gene TRBJ2-7, with 7 bases identical to TRBD1. Germline CDR1 reads MNHNY; CDR2 reads SVGAGI (reference sequence). After removal of 6 bases from V and 2 bases from J, the junction contained 7 bases not matched to a gene. CDR3 size: 14 residues. The CDR3 DNA follows: TGTGCCAGCAGAAAGGGGGCAGGGCCCTACGAGCAGTACTTC. Protein: CASRKGAGPYEQYF.

This clone was counted between two and nine times. This CDR3 reads CASSLTGEGTEAFF. In DNA form, the CDR3 reads TGTGCCAGCAGCTTGACAGGGGAGGGGACTGAAGCTTTCTTT. This rearrangement joins TRBV7-6 to TRBJ1-1, with 8 bases matching TRBD1. V shed 3 bases and J 5 bases; nucleotides not matched to a gene: 5. The length of the CDR3 is 14 residues. Germline CDR1 reads SGHVS; CDR2 reads FNYEAQ.

This sequence joins TRBV12-3 or TRBV12-4 and TRBJ1-2, with TRBD1 identical over 7 bases. V shed 7 bases, J shed 4 bases, and the junction held 6 bases outside the gene matches. The length of the CDR3 is 13 residues. The CDR3 DNA reads TGTGCCAGCACCTCCGGGACAGCCTATGGCTACACCTTC. Amino acids: CASTSGTAYGYTF.

The table lists this clone with a count of one. The rearrangement links TRBV2 to TRBJ2-7, with 7 bases that match TRBD2. With 4 bases clipped from V and 6 bases from J, the junction kept 9 bases outside the gene matches. This CDR3 is built from 14 residues. Germline loops: CDR1 SNHLY, CDR2 FYNNEI. This chain's CDR3 is CASSGWREKSEQYF. CDR3 nucleotide sequence: TGTGCCAGCAGTGGGTGGCGGGAGAAGTCCGAGCAGTACTTC.

This clone turned up a few times. J is TRBJ2-2 and V is TRBV3-1 (or the pseudogene TRBV3-2); 12 nucleotides align to TRBD2. CDR3 length: 19 amino acids. Germline loops: CDR1 LGHDT, CDR2 YNNKEL (reference sequence). The ends lost 7 bases at V and 0 bases at J; junction bases unmatched: 12. DNA for the CDR3: TGTGCCAGCAAACCGGACCCGCGACTAGCGGGAGCGAACACCGGGGAGCTGTTTTTT. Translated, it gives CASKPDPRLAGANTGELFF.

This clone occurred once. The V gene is TRBV12-3 or TRBV12-4, the J gene TRBJ2-7; D is ambiguous. V lost 3 bases, J lost 4 bases, and 7 bases lay in between. The CDR3 has 12 amino acids. In DNA form, the CDR3 reads TGTGCCAGCAGTTTCGCGAGGTACGAGCAGTACTTC. This translates into CASSFARYEQYF.

V and J are TRBV7-3 and TRBJ2-3; 7 nucleotides align to TRBD2. Trimming cost V 3 bases and J 0 bases; bases outside gene matches: 3. The CDR3 extends over 15 amino acids. The germline gives CDR1 SGHTA, CDR2 FQGTGA. In DNA form, the CDR3 reads TGTGCCAGCAGCTTCAGCGGGGCTAGCACAGATACGCAGTATTTT. Translated, it gives CASSFSGASTDTQYF.

The CDR3 loop is CASSVAGRLAGGSSYNEQFF. CDR3 DNA: TGTGCCAGCAGTGTCGCCGGGCGACTAGCGGGAGGGAGCTCCTACAATGAGCAGTTCTTC. The rearrangement joins TRBV6-2 or TRBV6-3 to TRBJ2-1; 14 bases line up with TRBD2. The CDR3 sequence is 20 residues long. The J segment lost 0 bases and the V segment lost 5 bases, leaving 12 bases of the junction unmatched. CDR1 is MNHEY, CDR2 SVGEGT, per germline.

This clone was detected only a few times. The genes are TRBV19 and TRBJ2-5, with 8 positions matching TRBD1. This CDR3 is 13 amino acids long. The V gene's germline CDR1 is LNHDA and CDR2 SQIVND (reference sequence). The V gene end was trimmed by 9 bases and the J gene end by 1 base; junction bases not matched to a gene: 4. In nucleotides, the CDR3 is TGTGCCAGCGCCCAGGGGGCCCAAGAGACCCAGTACTTC. This codes for CASAQGAQETQYF.